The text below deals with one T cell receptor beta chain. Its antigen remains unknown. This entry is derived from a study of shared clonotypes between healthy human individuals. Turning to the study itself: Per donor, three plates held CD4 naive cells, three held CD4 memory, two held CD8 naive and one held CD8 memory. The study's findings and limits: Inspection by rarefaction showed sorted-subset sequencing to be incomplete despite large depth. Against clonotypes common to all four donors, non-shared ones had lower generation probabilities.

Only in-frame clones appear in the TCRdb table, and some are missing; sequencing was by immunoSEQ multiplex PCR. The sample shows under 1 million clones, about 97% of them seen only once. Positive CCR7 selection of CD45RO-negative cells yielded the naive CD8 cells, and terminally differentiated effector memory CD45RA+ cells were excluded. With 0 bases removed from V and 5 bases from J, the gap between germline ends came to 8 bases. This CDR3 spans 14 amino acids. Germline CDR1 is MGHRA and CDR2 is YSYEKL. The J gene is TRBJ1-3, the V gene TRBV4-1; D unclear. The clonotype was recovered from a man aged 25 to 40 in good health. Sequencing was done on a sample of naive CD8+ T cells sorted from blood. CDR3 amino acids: CASSQDLARNTIYF. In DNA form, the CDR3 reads TGCGCCAGCAGCCAAGATCTGGCCAGAAACACCATATATTTT.